The next 20 T cell receptor beta chains were all read from a single sample in a study of identical twins. TCRdb reprocessed the 5' RACE reads via MiXCR and lists one record per CDR3 protein. Among 420,000 or so distinct CDR3 sequences listed, approximately 18% were seen once. The sequencing sample was made of naive T cells sorted from blood. These receptors were obtained from a man in his fifties in good health.

The rearrangement joins TRBV28 to TRBJ2-1; TRBD2 might be the D (7 bases). V was clipped by 7 bases and J by 1 base, with 14 bases between them. Germline-derived CDR1 and CDR2 are MDHEN and SYDVKM. The CDR3 has 15 residues. The CDR3 protein is CASNGEGGSYNEQFF. The DNA of the CDR3 is TGTGCCAGCAATGGGGAGGGGGGGTCCTACAATGAGCAGTTCTTC.

This clonotype has at least ten counts. The rearrangement uses TRBV12-3 or TRBV12-4 and TRBJ2-5; 7 nucleotides align to TRBD2. This CDR3 is 15 amino acids long. V lost 6 bases and J lost 3; bases outside the gene matches: 10. CDR3 coding DNA: TGTGCCAGCAGAAACCGGGACTACCTAGAAGAGACCCAGTACTTC. Protein sequence: CASRNRDYLEETQYF.

This clonotype was detected ten times or more. The CDR3, as DNA: TGTGCCAGCAGTTACAAGACAGGGGATAAAGAGACCCAGTACTTC. The encoded protein is CASSYKTGDKETQYF. The V gene is TRBV6-5, the J gene TRBJ2-5; 8 nucleotides agree with TRBD1. The CDR3 extends over 15 amino acids. With V trimmed by 2 bases and J by 3 bases, 5 bases remained unmatched. CDR1 MNHEY and CDR2 SVGAGI come from the germline V gene.

The J gene is TRBJ1-3, the V gene TRBV7-2; D gene ambiguous. This CDR3 region has 13 residues. Germline CDR1 and CDR2: SGHTA and FQGNSA. The germline V and J ends were trimmed by 2 bases and 6 bases, with 8 bases remaining between them. CDR3 sequence: CASSLYRLNTIYF. Here the CDR3 DNA reads TGTGCCAGCAGCTTATATCGCTTAAACACCATATATTTT.

This clonotype has at least ten counts. CDR3 nucleotide sequence: TGCAGTGCTAGAGATCGACGGGGGCCCTACGAGCAGTACTTC. Translated, it gives CSARDRRGPYEQYF. The genes are TRBV20-1 and TRBJ2-7; D tentatively fits TRBD1 or TRBD2 (6 bases each). Germline values: CDR1 DFQATT, CDR2 SNEGSKA (reference sequence). Trimming cost V 0 bases and J 2 bases, with 11 bases left between them. CDR3 length equals 14 residues.

This clonotype was counted only a few times. V is TRBV12-3 or TRBV12-4 and J is TRBJ2-1; no clear D. V lost 4 bases to trimming and J lost 2 bases, with 6 bases between them. The CDR3 covers 13 residues. CDR3 protein: CASSSRPYNEQFF. CDR3 coding DNA: TGTGCCAGCAGTTCACGTCCCTACAATGAGCAGTTCTTC.

The sample holds a few counts of this clonotype. The chain is built from TRBV4-2 and TRBJ2-2, with 7 nucleotides matching TRBD1. CDR3 length: 15 residues. V lost 2 bases and J lost 5; bases outside the gene matches: 5. Germline V gene sequence: CDR1 LGHNA, CDR2 YNFKEQ. CDR3: CASSQRTGSTGELFF. The CDR3 DNA sequence: TGTGCCAGCAGCCAACGGACAGGATCTACCGGGGAGCTGTTTTTT.

V and J are TRBV21-1 and TRBJ2-3; the table's D call TRBD2 went unverified against the DNA. TRBV21-1 is flagged as a pseudogene. This CDR3 has 19 residues. The DNA for the CDR3 is TGTGCCAGCAGCAAAGGGATTAGAGGGCTCCGGGAGGGCCGGGATACGCAGTATTTT. This translates into CASSKGIRGLREGRDTQYF.

This clonotype was observed a few times. The rearrangement joins TRBV20-1 to TRBJ2-1; the match to TRBD2 covers 9 bases. CDR3 length equals 16 residues. Germline V gene lookup returns CDR1 DFQATT and CDR2 SNEGSKA (reference sequence). V was pared by 3 bases and J by 5 bases, with 11 bases of the junction left unmatched. In DNA form, the CDR3 reads TGCAGTGCTAGTTTTCCTCTAGCGGGGAAAGACAATGAGCAGTTCTTC. It encodes CSASFPLAGKDNEQFF.

This clonotype was picked up many times. The J gene is TRBJ2-3, the V gene TRBV10-3; a possible D gene is TRBD2 (6 bases). V lost 7 bases and J lost 2, with 13 bases in between. The length of the CDR3 is 14 residues. Germline CDR1 ENHRY, CDR2 SYGVKD. The CDR3 DNA reads TGTGCCATCACCCGGTCGGGGGACACAGATACGCAGTATTTT. It encodes CAITRSGDTDTQYF.

The V and J genes are TRBV11-2 and TRBJ1-6; TRBD1 is a possible D gene (6 bases). Trimming shortened V by 3 bases and J by 8 bases, and 11 bases separated the two germline ends. Germline V lookup: CDR1 SGHAT, CDR2 FQNNGV. CDR3 length equals 14 residues. CDR3 residues: CASSLGTIYSPLHF. The CDR3 bases are TGTGCCAGCAGCTTGGGGACAATCTATTCACCCCTCCACTTT.

This clonotype was seen repeatedly, ten times or more. The chain joins TRBV5-1 to TRBJ2-7, with 10 bases identical to TRBD2. Germline V lookup: CDR1 SGHRS, CDR2 YFSETQ. CDR3 length equals 15 residues. V shed 3 bases, J shed 7 bases, and the junction held 10 bases outside the gene matches. CDR3: CASSSYLAGAQEQYF. In DNA, the CDR3 is TGCGCCAGCAGCTCCTACCTAGCGGGAGCACAAGAGCAGTACTTC.

This clonotype has just a few counts. The V and J genes are TRBV7-8 and TRBJ2-7; 8 nucleotides match TRBD2. Germline-derived CDR1 and CDR2 are SGHVS and FQNEAQ. Trimming cost V 4 bases and J 0 bases; bases outside gene matches: 11. The CDR3 sequence is 17 residues long. The CDR3 region is CASSSDGRGQSSYEQYF. In DNA form, the CDR3 reads TGTGCCAGCAGCTCAGACGGGAGGGGTCAGAGCTCCTACGAGCAGTACTTC.

This clonotype was detected ten times or more. The V gene is TRBV6-2 or TRBV6-3, the J gene TRBJ1-1; D call uncertain. CDR1 is MNHEY, CDR2 SVGEGT, per germline. There are 15 residues in the CDR3. Trimming took off 1 base at V and 1 base at J, with 10 bases between the two ends. The CDR3 nucleotides are TGTGCCAGCAGTTACTTTCGGGTTCCGAACACTGAAGCTTTCTTT. This sequence encodes CASSYFRVPNTEAFF.

The chain combines TRBV5-6 with TRBJ2-7; 11 bases are shared with TRBD2. Germline trimming cut 4 bases from V and 4 bases from J; bases unmatched to any gene: 7. Germline CDR1 and CDR2: SGHDT and YYEEEE. CDR3 length: 15 residues. CDR3 protein: CASSPPGLAVYEQYF. The CDR3 DNA follows: TGTGCCAGCAGCCCCCCGGGACTAGCGGTATACGAGCAGTACTTC.

The V call is TRBV29-1, the J call TRBJ2-3; the D gene could be TRBD1 or TRBD2 (7 bases each). The CDR3 sequence is 11 residues long. Germline assignment: CDR1 SQVTM and CDR2 ANQGSEA. V shed 3 bases and J shed 14 bases, with 15 bases lying between them. The CDR3 DNA follows: TGCAGCGTTGATACGACAGGGAGGGCGTATTTT. Its protein is CSVDTTGRAYF.

This clonotype was counted many times. The chain joins TRBV10-3 to TRBJ2-1, with 7 bases identical to TRBD1. The CDR3 is 13 residues long. The germline V gene encodes CDR1 ENHRY and CDR2 SYGVKD. Trimming cost V 6 bases and J 8 bases; bases outside gene matches: 7. Written as DNA, the CDR3 is TGTGCCATCAGGCCGACAGGGAGCGATGAGCAGTTCTTC. Its translation is CAIRPTGSDEQFF.

The chain joins TRBV12-3 or TRBV12-4 to TRBJ2-3; 9 nucleotides align to TRBD1. This CDR3 comprises 15 residues. Trimming took 6 bases from V and 2 from J; bases not matched to a gene: 6. The CDR3 region is CASRGTGRDTDTQYF. In DNA, the CDR3 is TGTGCCAGCAGGGGGACAGGGCGAGACACAGATACGCAGTATTTT.

This clonotype was found a few times. V is TRBV9 and J is TRBJ2-3; 9 bases align to TRBD2. Germline CDR1 reads SGDLS; CDR2 reads YYNGEE. Germline trimming cut 0 bases from V and 6 bases from J; bases unmatched to any gene: 5. The CDR3 contains 15 residues. CDR3 residues: CASSVASGILDTQYF. The CDR3 nucleotides are TGTGCCAGCAGCGTAGCTAGCGGGATCCTCGATACGCAGTATTTT.

This clonotype was found many times. The gene calls are TRBV20-1 and TRBJ2-1; D is undetermined. Trimming cost V 0 bases and J 4 bases, with 4 bases left between them. Germline values: CDR1 DFQATT, CDR2 SNEGSKA (reference sequence). This CDR3 is 12 amino acids long. CDR3 residues: CSARDSYNEQFF. In DNA form, the CDR3 reads TGCAGTGCTAGAGATTCTTACAATGAGCAGTTCTTC.